Listed below are T cell receptor beta chains from one sample, sequenced in a study of blood T cell repertoires in COVID-19. Only in-frame clones appear in the TCRdb table, and some are missing; sequencing was by immunoSEQ multiplex PCR. The sample lists about 300,000 clones, around 88% occurring once. The sequencing input was peripheral blood. Source of these receptors: a woman in her 30s with COVID-19, enrolled during active disease. The CDR3 runs from the conserved cysteine through the conserved F or W. A D gene is named only where the DNA matches it firmly. Only part of the rows carry a size: once, few, many, or a class if the clone is expanded.

TRBD1 | TRBJ2-2 | TRBV7-3 | . | TGTGCCAGCAGCCTGACCGGGACAGGGATCACCGGGGAGCTGTTTTTT | CASSLTGTGITGELFF
. | TRBJ2-5 | TRBV29-1 | few | TGCAGCGTTCGTTTTTACCAGGCGGGCCAGTACTTC | CSVRFYQAGQYF
TRBD2 | TRBJ2-5 | TRBV3-1/TRBV3-2 | . | TGTGCCAGCAGCCGCGGACTAGCGGAAGAGACCCAGTACTTC | CASSRGLAEETQYF
TRBD2 | TRBJ2-5 | TRBV7-8 | once | TGTGCCAGCAGCTTAATTCGCCCTCGAGCGGGGGGGCCGCAATCTATATCGGAGACCCAGTACTTC | CASSLIRPRAGGPQSISETQYF
. | TRBJ2-3 | TRBV3-1/TRBV3-2 | once | TGTGCCAGCAGCCAAACAGAGCGCACAGATACGCAGTATTTT | CASSQTERTDTQYF
. | TRBJ2-5 | TRBV10-3 | . | TGTGCCATCAGCGGGACTTCTCAAGAGACCCAGTACTTC | CAISGTSQETQYF
. | TRBJ1-4 | TRBV11-2 | few | TGTGCCAGCAGCTTTTCGGGGGGCGTATTGGAAAAACTGTTTTTT | CASSFSGGVLEKLFF
TRBD1 | TRBJ1-4 | TRBV4-1 | . | TGCGCCAGCAGCCAGACAGGGATTGCTAATGAAAAACTGTTTTTT | CASSQTGIANEKLFF
TRBD1 | TRBJ1-2 | TRBV19 | . | TGTGCCAGTAGTATAGTCGGGACAGGGAACTTAGCTAACTATGGCTACACCTTC | CASSIVGTGNLANYGYTF
TRBD1 | TRBJ1-2 | TRBV6-5 | many | TGTGCCAGCAGGGGACAGGGGGCGCGTAGCTACACCTTC | CASRGQGARSYTF
. | TRBJ1-1 | TRBV6-5 | . | TGTGCCAGCACATTACGTGGCACGTTCACTGAAGCTTTCTTT | CASTLRGTFTEAFF
. | TRBJ2-1 | TRBV4-1 | . | TGCGCCAGCAGCCAAGTACCGGTCCATGAGCAGTTCTTC | CASSQVPVHEQFF
. | TRBJ2-3 | TRBV5-1 | . | TGCGCCAGCAGCTTAGAACTTAATACGCAGTATTTT | CASSLELNTQYF
. | TRBJ1-3 | TRBV5-8 | . | TGTGCCAGCAGCTTGGCCCAGGCAGTTTCAGCTGGAAACACCATATATTTT | CASSLAQAVSAGNTIYF
. | TRBJ2-1 | TRBV6-5 | . | TGTGCGATTTTACTAGCAGACTACAATGAGCAGTTCTTC | CAILLADYNEQFF
. | TRBJ1-6 | TRBV28 | once | TGTGCCAGCAGTTCGGGAAAGACAGGCCAAAATTCACCCCTCCACTTT | CASSSGKTGQNSPLHF
TRBD1 | TRBJ1-2 | TRBV29-1 | . | TGCAGCGCCGGGACAGCCGTAACTGGCTACACCTTC | CSAGTAVTGYTF
. | TRBJ2-4 | TRBV5-8 | . | TGTGCCAGCAGCTACCTGGGGGCAAACATTCAGTACTTC | CASSYLGANIQYF
TRBD1 | TRBJ1-1 | TRBV10-3 | few | TGTGCCATCAGTGCACAGGGGCTGAACACTGAAGCTTTCTTT | CAISAQGLNTEAFF
TRBD2 | TRBJ2-2 | TRBV2 | . | TGTGCCAGCAGTGAATTGGGACCTTTCGCGGGGGGGCAAGGGACCGGGGAGCTGTTTTTT | CASSELGPFAGGQGTGELFF
TRBD1 | TRBJ1-1 | TRBV10-2 | . | TGCGCCAACGACAGGGACACTGAAGCTTTCTTT | CANDRDTEAFF
. | TRBJ1-4 | TRBV4-3 | . | TGCGCCAGCAGCCCCCCTGGGGCGGCACTGGGAGAAAAACTGTTTTTT | CASSPPGAALGEKLFF
TRBD2 | TRBJ2-1 | TRBV2 | . | TGTGCCAGCACTGGACTAGCGGGGGGAGTCTATGAGCAGTTCTTC | CASTGLAGGVYEQFF
TRBD2 | TRBJ2-1 | TRBV5-1 | . | TGCGCCAGCAGCTTTAGCGGGGGAACCTACAATGAGCAGTTCTTC | CASSFSGGTYNEQFF
TRBD2 | TRBJ2-3 | TRBV7-2 | . | TGTGCCAGCAGCTTGGGCGGGGGGGCGCCAGATACGCAGTATTTT | CASSLGGGAPDTQYF
. | TRBJ2-5 | TRBV4-1 | . | TGCGCCAGCAGCCAAGGACAGCAAGAGACCCAGTACTTC | CASSQGQQETQYF
TRBD1 | TRBJ1-5 | TRBV6-2/TRBV6-3 | . | TGTGCCACCAGCGGACAGGGGGGTACTCAGCCCCAGCATTTT | CATSGQGGTQPQHF
TRBD1 | TRBJ2-2 | TRBV11-2 | . | TGTGCCAGCAGCTTCGGGTGGGGACAGCCGAACACCGGGGAGCTGTTTTTT | CASSFGWGQPNTGELFF
. | TRBJ1-2 | TRBV2 | . | TGTGCCAGCAGTGAAGGAGGGGTAGGGGGCTATGGCTACACCTTC | CASSEGGVGGYGYTF
TRBD1 | TRBJ1-5 | TRBV2 | . | TGTGCCAGCAATATACAGGGGGCACATCAGCCCCAGCATTTT | CASNIQGAHQPQHF
. | TRBJ1-6 | TRBV19 | . | TGTGCCAGTAGTTTCAGAAGATACGATAATTCACCCCTCCACTTT | CASSFRRYDNSPLHF
. | TRBJ1-1 | TRBV2 | . | TGTGCCAGCGGACAGAACACTGAAGCTTTCTTT | CASGQNTEAFF
TRBD2 | TRBJ2-1 | TRBV27 | . | TGTGCCAGCAGCAATAGCGGGGGTTCCTACAATGAGCAGTTCTTC | CASSNSGGSYNEQFF
TRBD1 | TRBJ2-7 | TRBV15 | . | TGTGCCACCAGCAGGACAGGGGTAGAGCAGTACTTC | CATSRTGVEQYF
. | TRBJ1-2 | TRBV28 | . | TGTGCCAGCAGTTTATTGGCATATGGCTACACCTTC | CASSLLAYGYTF
TRBD2 | TRBJ2-7 | TRBV4-2 | . | TGTGCCAGCAGCCAAGTGGTGTCGCGGGGGGGCCCCTACGAGCAGTACTTC | CASSQVVSRGGPYEQYF
TRBD2 | TRBJ2-7 | TRBV9 | . | TGTGCCAGCAGCGTAGAGGCCGGGGGGGCCGCCTACGAGCAGTACTTC | CASSVEAGGAAYEQYF
TRBD2 | TRBJ2-2 | TRBV5-1 | . | TGCGCCAGCCAAACTAGCGGGGGGACCGGGGAGCTGTTTTTT | CASQTSGGTGELFF
. | TRBJ2-5 | TRBV13 | . | TGTGCCAGCAGCGCGCCGGGACAAAAGGAGACCCAGTACTTC | CASSAPGQKETQYF
. | TRBJ1-2 | TRBV5-5 | . | TGTGCCAGCAGCTTGGTTGAGCTCTTGGGAGGTGGCTACACCTTC | CASSLVELLGGGYTF
. | TRBJ1-2 | TRBV12-3/TRBV12-4 | . | TGTGCCAGCAGTTTCGGGATAGCCTATGGCTACACCTTC | CASSFGIAYGYTF
. | TRBJ2-7 | TRBV4-3 | . | TGCGCCAGCAGCCACTACCCGGACAGAAGCTCCGAGCAGTACTTC | CASSHYPDRSSEQYF
. | TRBJ2-1 | TRBV5-5 | . | TGTGCCAGCAGCGACCGGGGGATAACGGGCTACAATGAGCAGTTCTTC | CASSDRGITGYNEQFF
TRBD1 | TRBJ1-1 | TRBV5-8 | . | TGTGCCAGGGACAGGGGGCTCACTGAAGCTTTCTTT | CARDRGLTEAFF
. | TRBJ1-1 | TRBV7-9 | . | TGTGCCAGCAGCCAAGGGAGGGGAAAGTTCTTT | CASSQGRGKFF
. | TRBJ2-3 | TRBV6-2/TRBV6-3 | . | TGTGCCAGCAGTTATCCGCGGGGGCGCACAGATACGCAGTATTTT | CASSYPRGRTDTQYF
. | TRBJ1-1 | TRBV12-3/TRBV12-4 | . | TGTGCCAGCAGTTCAGGTGATGAAGCTTTCTTT | CASSSGDEAFF
TRBD1 | TRBJ2-2 | TRBV10-3 | . | TGTGCCATCAGCCCGGGACAGGACACCGGGGAGCTGTTTTTT | CAISPGQDTGELFF
. | TRBJ2-2 | TRBV28 | . | TGTGCCAGCAGTTTATTTTTATCAGTCGCCACGCGGGGTCGGACCGGGGAGCTGTTTTTT | CASSLFLSVATRGRTGELFF
. | TRBJ1-5 | TRBV7-2 | . | TGTGCCAGCAGCTTAGGGTCAGTTAGCAATCAGCCCCAGCATTTT | CASSLGSVSNQPQHF